The TCR beta chain described here comes from a study of low-dose radiotherapy and immunotherapy resistance in tumors. Losses at the gene ends were 4 bases for V and 6 bases for J; bases not matched to a gene: 12. The CDR3 has 15 residues. Germline V gives CDR1 MGHRA, CDR2 YSYEKL. This clonotype was seen ten or more times. Time point specified: after trial treatment. Treatment in this sample: LDRT plus nivolumab, ipilimumab, low-dose cyclophosphamide and aspirin (RACIN trial). First-strand cDNA used TRAV- and TRBV-specific primers, covering alpha and beta chains. TCR amplification used 15 to 20 PCR cycles, a constant-region primer and a V-primer adapter. Through in vitro transcription, the mRNA that had been isolated was amplified. Each CDR3 protein gets one entry after TCRdb re-called the reads with MiXCR. This table has under 90,000 distinct CDR3 sequences, less than 20% appearing once.

The chain couples TRBV4-1 to TRBJ2-7; 7 bases are a match to TRBD2. This receptor was taken from a male donor with prostate cancer. Source: PBMCs, taken after low-dose radiotherapy plus immunotherapy. CDR3 sequence reads: CASSLQAGSQTEQYF. Written as DNA, the CDR3 is TGCGCCAGCAGCCTCCAAGCGGGATCTCAAACCGAGCAGTACTTC.